This T cell receptor (beta chain) comes out of a study of regulatory T cells in long-lasting Graves disease (dated by TCRdb to 2020 to 2023). About the investigation overall: Newly diagnosed Graves' disease patients had taken antithyroid drugs for less than 3 months. A total of roughly 35 samples underwent TCR sequencing: about 13 from persistent and some 20 from newly diagnosed Graves' disease patients. The study took place in China and was registered as a clinical trial. This study used TCR sequencing and RNA sequencing of peripheral blood to compare persistent Graves' disease patients against newly diagnosed Graves' disease patients. What the authors observed across the whole study: Patients with persistent disease shared more public clonotypes (approximately 2,500) than newly diagnosed patients did (around 930). TRBV28, TRBJ1-2 and TRBJ2-5 were preferentially used in persistent disease, while TRBV20-1 and TRBJ2-1 were favored in newly diagnosed disease. The study examined only peripheral blood because the primary lesion, thyroid tissue, could not be accessed. Persistent Graves' disease patients showed lower TCR Shannon entropy and fewer highly expanded clones than newly diagnosed patients, suggesting clonal expansion. As a limitation, the authors acknowledged that the small sample size may reduce accuracy. Only the TCR beta chain was sequenced and analyzed.

From the cysteine up to the phenylalanine, the CDR3 has a length of 14 residues. Only CDR3 DNA is held: 42 bases, read in frame from base 1. Trimming takes 4 bases from V and 6 bases from J, and the germline ends sit 14 bases apart. The germline V gene (reference sequence) provides CDR1 SGHNT and CDR2 YYREEE. The sample's time point label is to be understood as: newly diagnosed GD, antithyroid drugs for less than 3 months. For both TCR sequencing and RNA sequencing, RNA was extracted from PBMCs in TRIzol. Graves' disease was diagnosed according to American Thyroid Association guidelines. Patients were recruited from an endocrinology department in Xi'an, China. Each patient gave about 10 milliliters of peripheral blood, collected in an EDTA anticoagulant tube. Ficoll Paque Plus density gradient separation was used to isolate PBMCs, and no additional T cell sorting was done. An Agilent 2100 Bioanalyzer and agarose gel were used to assess RNA quality, and a NanoDrop 2000 was used to measure RNA concentration.

This clonotype has more than one count but fewer than ten. Its antigen remains unidentified. No much larger clonotype is one base removed from it; base qualities were not supplied. Library preparation was by multiplex PCR. The instrument was an Illumina HiSeq 4000. CDR3 regions were amplified by Arm-PCR with iRepertoire HTBI primers to construct TCR beta libraries. Gel purification was performed on PCR products prior to sequencing. In the source study's methods: Gene usage analysis of CDR3 amino acid clonotypes used the approximately 62 TRBV and 11 to 15 TRBJ segments found across samples. COPE and FqMerger were used to merge filtered high-quality paired reads into contigs. BLAST was used to align contigs to the IMGT TRBV, TRBD and TRBJ reference genes, and CDR3 was defined following IMGT. Clonotypes above 0.1% frequency were classified as highly expanded clones. Shannon entropy served as the measure of repertoire diversity, while the Gini coefficient captured V-J evenness. Public clonotypes were defined as clonotypes shared by more than one individual. Using fastp trimming at Q25 and MiXCR clonotype assembly, TCRdb reanalyzed the public sequencing data and kept in-frame beta chains. Rows with a matching CDR3 protein are joined into one entry that keeps the most common DNA and genes. TCRdb's processing, not the authors' own work, is the source of the V and J calls. This sample comprises 500,000 or so distinct CDR3 sequences, less than 15% of them detected only once. The leading ten clones occupy approximately 15% of the sample.

Separately, the same data were catalogued under a study of T cells in Graves' hyperthyroidism and ophthalmopathy. As noted in the second study: A patient counted as having stable Graves' hyperthyroidism if no progression to ophthalmopathy occurred over 18 months of follow-up. Hyperthyroidism patients were newly diagnosed, had a disease duration of under 2 months, and were aged 18 to 65 years. Exclusion was applied to patients with uncontrolled infections, other autoimmune diseases, pregnancy or lactation. Diagnoses were based on clinical symptoms, serum thyroxine and TRAb, thyroid ultrasound and orbital computed tomography. For the first round of RT-PCR on the TCR CDR3, the HTBI primer set was used together with the Qiagen OneStep RT-PCR kit. Most expanded thyroid clonotypes (frequency above 0.001) were also detected in blood, a finding suggesting that blood repertoires may reflect thyroid immune responses. Ophthalmopathy was separated from stable hyperthyroidism by a 13 V-J signature model, with 85% to 90% sensitivity and roughly 84% specificity obtained in cross-validation and 80%/75% obtained in testing. In validation, the model predicted progression to ophthalmopathy with roughly 70% sensitivity and less than 75% specificity, a median of 6.5 months before onset. A discovery cohort of approximately 100 patients, 43 with Graves' ophthalmopathy and 55 to 60 with stable Graves' hyperthyroidism, was used to find distinguishing TCR V-J signatures. Prospective prediction of ophthalmopathy was tested in an independent validation cohort consisting of 18 hyperthyroidism patients and around 16 patients who later progressed to ophthalmopathy. For training and testing, the approximately 92 patients in the discovery cohort were randomly divided in a 7:3 ratio. The study also compared thyroid tissue and blood T-cell repertoires from 5 to 7 Graves' hyperthyroidism patients. Once sampling was done, hyperthyroidism patients were given methimazole at a starting dose of 30 mg daily, whereas ophthalmopathy patients were given high-dose intravenous methylprednisolone. Libraries were constructed in a second round of multiplex PCR, after which size selection and purification were carried out. Paired-end sequencing of the libraries was performed with 100 bp reads on an Illumina HiSeq2000. SOAPnuke was used to process the raw data, with reads discarded if the reads contained adapters or uncalled bases, had a mean Phred below 15, or lacked an exact constant-primer or identifier match. COPE v1.2.5 was used to merge the high-quality paired reads, and each unique nucleotide sequence was defined as a clonotype. MiTCR v1.1 was used to align clonotypes to the IMGT TRBV, TRBD and TRBJ reference segments. The analysis included only V-J combinations with a frequency above 0.0001, which together covered roughly 99% of the repertoires. The TCS score was defined as the ratio of F50 (clonal expansion) to E x V (chaos), calculated using BLOSUM62-based TCRdist between CDR3 peptides within each V-J. Welch's t-statistics and random forest reduced approximately 520 V-J features to 10 to 15, which were used in a naive Bayes classifier (R e1071). No statistical method was used to fix the sample size in advance, and group allocation was not hidden from the investigators. TCR Vbeta CDR3 sequencing of some 140 peripheral blood samples (roughly 41 ophthalmopathy, 70 to 85 hyperthyroidism and approximately 17 progressor patients) is reported in the paper.

This sequence was found in a woman in her fifties or sixties with Graves disease. Donor details come from another sample of the same person, matched by shared clones. Sequencing was performed on peripheral blood mononuclear cells (PBMCs), taken at new diagnosis, from a patient treated with antithyroid drugs. The sequence links TRBV5-4 to TRBJ2-1; the D segment cannot be called with confidence. CDR3 protein: CASSRESGRNEQFF. At the DNA level, the sequence is TGTGCCAGCAGCCGTGAGTCTGGGCGCAATGAGCAGTTCTTC.